The 5 T cell receptor beta chains presented below share a single source sample, sequenced in a study of Graves' ophthalmopathy and Graves' hyperthyroidism. Amplification from RNA transcripts yielded the TCR beta CDR3 regions. First-round RT-PCR employed HTBI primers, with a second-round multiplex PCR after it. TCRdb used MiXCR to reprocess the multiplex PCR reads, holding one entry per CDR3 protein. The sample holds about 740,000 distinct CDR3 sequences, around 40% seen once. Sequencing input: peripheral blood. Source of these receptors: an adult man with Graves' ophthalmopathy.

Many counts were recorded for this clonotype. The V and J genes are TRBV7-9 and TRBJ1-5, with TRBD1 as a possible D gene (5 bases). Germline loops: CDR1 SEHNR, CDR2 FQNEAQ (reference sequence). This CDR3 spans 14 amino acids. V lost 3 bases to trimming and J lost 6 bases, with 12 bases between them. The CDR3 nucleotides read TGTGCCAGCAGCTTGGCCGCGCAGGGTCAGCCCCAGCATTTT. Translating it yields CASSLAAQGQPQHF.

This clonotype appeared many times. The genes are TRBV25-1 and TRBJ2-2, with D uncertain. V shed 7 bases and J shed 7 bases, with 16 bases lying between them. Germline V gene data show CDR1 as MGHDK and CDR2 as SYGVNS. There are 14 residues in the CDR3. The CDR3 nucleotides are TGTGCCAGCACACCCTCCGCGGTTGGCGGGGAGCTGTTTTTT. Protein product: CASTPSAVGGELFF.

This clonotype was picked up many times. The V and J genes are TRBV2 and TRBJ1-6; TRBD1 is a possible D gene (6 bases). The CDR3 is made up of 14 amino acids. Trimming pared 5 bases from V and 9 bases from J, leaving 14 bases between. Germline V CDR1 and CDR2: SNHLY, FYNNEI. The CDR3 spells CASSRGWGLSPLHF. DNA of the CDR3: TGTGCCAGCAGTCGTGGGTGGGGGCTTTCACCCCTCCACTTT.

The chain joins TRBV7-6 to TRBJ1-4, with 7 bases matching TRBD1. The CDR3 covers 16 residues. The J segment lost 6 bases and the V segment lost 7 bases, leaving 14 bases of the junction unmatched. Germline V gene lookup returns CDR1 SGHVS and CDR2 FNYEAQ. DNA of the CDR3: TGTGCCAGCACCGCGGAGCAGAGGACAGGAGATGAAAAACTGTTTTTT. This encodes CASTAEQRTGDEKLFF.

This clonotype has a count of ten or more. Germline and junction disagree at one end, which may indicate a read error. In DNA form, the CDR3 reads TGTGCCAGCAGTGATACAGGGAGAAGTGGCTACACCTTC. As protein: CASSDTGRSGYTF. The V call is TRBV10-3, the J call TRBJ1-2; TRBD1 might be the D (6 bases). Per germline, CDR1 ENHRY and CDR2 SYGVKD. The CDR3 is 13 residues long.